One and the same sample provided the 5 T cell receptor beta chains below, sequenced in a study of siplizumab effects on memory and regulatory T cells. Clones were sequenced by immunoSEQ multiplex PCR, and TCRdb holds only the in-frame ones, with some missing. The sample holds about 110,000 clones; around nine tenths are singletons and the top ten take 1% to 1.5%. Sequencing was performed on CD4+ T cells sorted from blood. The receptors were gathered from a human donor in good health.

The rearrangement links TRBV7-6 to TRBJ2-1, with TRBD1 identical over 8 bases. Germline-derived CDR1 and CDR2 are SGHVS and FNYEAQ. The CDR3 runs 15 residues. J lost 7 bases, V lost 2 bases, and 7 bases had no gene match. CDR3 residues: CASSLTTQGGNEQFF. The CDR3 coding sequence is TGTGCCAGCAGCTTAACTACACAGGGGGGTAATGAGCAGTTCTTC.

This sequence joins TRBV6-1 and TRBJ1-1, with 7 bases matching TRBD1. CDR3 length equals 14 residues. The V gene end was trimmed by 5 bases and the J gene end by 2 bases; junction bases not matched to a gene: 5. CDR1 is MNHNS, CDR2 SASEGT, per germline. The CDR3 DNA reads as TGTGCCAGCAGTTCACGGACAGGAAACACTGAAGCTTTCTTT. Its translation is CASSSRTGNTEAFF.

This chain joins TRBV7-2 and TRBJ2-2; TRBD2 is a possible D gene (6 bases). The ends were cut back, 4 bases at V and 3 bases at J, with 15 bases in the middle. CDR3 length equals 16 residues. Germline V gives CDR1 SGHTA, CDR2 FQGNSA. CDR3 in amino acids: CASSSGLQVHTGELFF. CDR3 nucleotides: TGTGCCAGCAGCTCGGGACTTCAAGTCCACACCGGGGAGCTGTTTTTT.

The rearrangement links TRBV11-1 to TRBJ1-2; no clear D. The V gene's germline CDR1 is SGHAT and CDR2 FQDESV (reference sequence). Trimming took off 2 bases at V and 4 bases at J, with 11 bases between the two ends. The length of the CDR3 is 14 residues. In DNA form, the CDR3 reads TGTGCCAGCAGCTTAACACAGAGCGGCTATGGCTACACCTTC. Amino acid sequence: CASSLTQSGYGYTF.

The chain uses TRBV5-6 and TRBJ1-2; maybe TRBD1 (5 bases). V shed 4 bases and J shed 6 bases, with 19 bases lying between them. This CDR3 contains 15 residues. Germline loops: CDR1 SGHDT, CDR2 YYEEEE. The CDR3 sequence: CASSRTPGSMDGYTF. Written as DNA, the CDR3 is TGTGCCAGCAGCCGAACCCCAGGGTCGATGGATGGCTACACCTTC. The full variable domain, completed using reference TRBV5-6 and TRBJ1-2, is DAGVTQSPTHLIKTRGQQVTLRCSPKSGHDTVSWYQQALGQGPQFIFQYYEEEERQRGNFPDRFSGHQFPNYSSELNVNALLLGDSALYLCASSRTPGSMDGYTFGSGTRLTVV.